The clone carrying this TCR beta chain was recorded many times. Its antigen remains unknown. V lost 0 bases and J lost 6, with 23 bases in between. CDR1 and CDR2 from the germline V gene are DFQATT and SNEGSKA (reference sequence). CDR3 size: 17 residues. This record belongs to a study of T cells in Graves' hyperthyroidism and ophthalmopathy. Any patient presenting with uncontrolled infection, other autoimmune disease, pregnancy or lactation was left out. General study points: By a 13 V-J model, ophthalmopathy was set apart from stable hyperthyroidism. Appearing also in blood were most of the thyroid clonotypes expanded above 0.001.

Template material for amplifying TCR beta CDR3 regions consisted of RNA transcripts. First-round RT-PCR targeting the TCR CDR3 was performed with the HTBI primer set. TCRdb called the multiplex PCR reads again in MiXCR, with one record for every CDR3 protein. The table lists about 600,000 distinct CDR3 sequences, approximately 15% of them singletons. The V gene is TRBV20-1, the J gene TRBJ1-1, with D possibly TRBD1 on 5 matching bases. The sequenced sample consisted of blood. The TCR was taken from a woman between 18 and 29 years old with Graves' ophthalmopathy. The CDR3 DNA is TGCAGTGCTAGAGATCCAGGGTCCCCTAGACCGAGCCCTGAAGCTTTCTTT. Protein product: CSARDPGSPRPSPEAFF.